Sequencing of this TCR beta chain was carried out in a study of cytomegalovirus exposure and HLA in healthy donors. This clone was recorded only once. Germline V lookup: CDR1 MDHEN, CDR2 SYDVKM. The CDR3 consists of 13 residues. V lost 5 bases, J lost 9 bases, and 17 bases lay in between. Using immunoSEQ multiplex PCR, the repertoire was profiled, and TCRdb retains in-frame clones only, with some absent. Of about 330,000 clones listed, 87% are singletons. The TCR originated in a woman aged 25 to 39 in good health and CMV-seropositive. The chain couples TRBV28 to TRBJ2-7; D assignment may be TRBD1 or TRBD2 (5 bases each). What was sequenced was PBMCs. The CDR3 coding sequence is TGTGCCAGCAGTCCGACACGAGGGGCGACGCAGTACTTC. Translating it yields CASSPTRGATQYF. Drawing the rest from reference TRBV28 and TRBJ2-7, the complete variable domain is DVKVTQSSRYLVKRTGEKVFLECVQDMDHENMFWYRQDPGLGLRLIYFSYDVKMKEKGDIPEGYSVSREKKERFSLILESASTNQTSMYLCASSPTRGATQYFGPGTRLTVT.